The 11 T cell receptor beta chains presented below share a single source sample, sequenced in a study of T cells in localized non-small cell lung cancer (dated by TCRdb to 2019 to 2021). The library was built by means of the immunoSEQ multiplex PCR assay. TCRdb's version of the immuneACCESS table is confined to in-frame rearrangements and falls short of the full clone set. An unresolved V gene accounts for under half of the shortfall where checked; the remainder is of unknown origin. The sample records 50,000 to 75,000 clones, about 90% of which are singletons. The top ten clonotypes cover 20% to 25% of the sample. This specimen consisted of peripheral blood, obtained before any cancer treatment. These TCRs come from a man aged 40 to 70 with stage I squamous cell lung carcinoma.

The CDR3 DNA reads as TGTGCCAGCAGCCCATATAGCGGGAGGGCCAATTCAGATACGCAGTATTTT. Translating it yields CASSPYSGRANSDTQYF. V usage is TRBV7-9 and J usage is TRBJ2-3, with 11 bases matching TRBD2. Germline V lookup: CDR1 SEHNR, CDR2 FQNEAQ (reference sequence). The length of the CDR3 is 17 residues. The junction had 11 bases not matched to a gene; V was cut back by 5 bases and J by 4 bases.

This clone has a handful of counts. The chain combines TRBV2 with TRBJ2-1, with TRBD2 identical over 8 bases. Trimming cost V 6 bases and J 15 bases; bases outside gene matches: 13. The germline CDR1 and CDR2 sequences are SNHLY and FYNNEI. This CDR3 is built from 13 residues. The CDR3 is CASSARNFGGAFF. For the CDR3, the DNA is TGTGCCAGCAGCGCTCGTAATTTCGGGGGGGCGTTCTTC.

The chain links TRBV7-9 to TRBJ2-1; 9 bases are shared with TRBD2. The CDR3 contains 13 residues. Germline V gene sequence: CDR1 SEHNR, CDR2 FQNEAQ (reference sequence). J was trimmed by 8 bases and V by 5 bases; bases with no gene match: 4. CDR3 loop: CASSLGLAYEQFF. The CDR3 nucleotides are TGTGCCAGCAGCCTGGGACTAGCCTATGAGCAGTTCTTC.

This clone occurred once. The genes are TRBV28 and TRBJ2-5; 8 positions match TRBD1. With 8 bases clipped from V and 4 bases from J, the junction kept 12 bases outside the gene matches. The CDR3 extends over 15 amino acids. Germline V gene sequence: CDR1 MDHEN, CDR2 SYDVKM. The CDR3 sequence is CASSARDRNGETQYF. The CDR3, as DNA: TGTGCCAGCTCCGCTAGGGACAGGAATGGAGAGACCCAGTACTTC.

This sequence joins TRBV30 and TRBJ1-5; D possibly corresponds to TRBD1 (6 bases). This CDR3 contains 15 residues. Trimming pared 0 bases from V and 6 bases from J, leaving 15 bases between. The germline gives CDR1 GTSNPN, CDR2 SVGIG (reference sequence). In nucleotides, the CDR3 is TGTGCCTGGAGTGTCGGGGACATAGGTGGTCAGCCCCAGCATTTT. Translated: CAWSVGDIGGQPQHF.

As regards this clone: This sample also contains other DNA sequences that code for the same CDR3. The chain joins TRBV7-2 to TRBJ2-1; maybe TRBD2 (6 bases). The CDR3 is 15 residues long. The germline V gene encodes CDR1 SGHTA and CDR2 FQGNSA. The germline V and J ends were trimmed by 4 bases and 7 bases, with 17 bases remaining between them. In DNA form, the CDR3 reads TGTGCCAGCAGCTCCCTTCGCAGGGCGGGGAATGAGCAGTTCTTC. It codes for CASSSLRRAGNEQFF. Based on the CDR3 plus reference TRBV7-2 and TRBJ2-1, the full variable domain is GAGVSQSPSNKVTEKGKDVELRCDPISGHTALYWYRQSLGQGLEFLIYFQGNSAPDKSGLPSDRFSAERTGGSVSTLTIQRTQQEDSAVYLCASSSLRRAGNEQFFGPGTRLTVL.

The chain is built from TRBV5-6 and TRBJ2-2; 12 bases fit TRBD2. The CDR3 totals 16 residues. V dropped 1 base and J dropped 7; count of bases not matched to a gene: 5. CDR1 is SGHDT, CDR2 YYEEEE, per germline. The CDR3 sequence is CASSLLGTSGFGELFF. The CDR3 region has the DNA TGTGCCAGCAGCTTGCTTGGGACTAGCGGGTTCGGGGAGCTGTTTTTT.

The chain joins TRBV5-1 to TRBJ2-5, with a weak D call TRBD2 (6 bases). CDR3 length: 15 residues. Between the trimmed V and J ends, which lost 0 bases and 6 bases, there was a span of 15 bases. CDR1 is SGHRS, CDR2 YFSETQ, per germline. This CDR3 is CASSLDRGEEQTQYF. For the CDR3, the DNA is TGCGCCAGCAGCTTGGATCGAGGGGAGGAGCAGACCCAGTACTTC.

The chain is built from TRBV7-9 and TRBJ2-7, with 8 bases matching TRBD1. CDR3 length: 15 amino acids. The V gene's germline CDR1 is SEHNR and CDR2 FQNEAQ (reference sequence). Unmatched junction bases numbered 11, after V lost 4 bases and J lost 6 bases. The CDR3 reads CASSSPGGIKSEQYF. The DNA of the CDR3 is TGTGCCAGCAGCTCTCCAGGGGGCATTAAGTCCGAGCAGTACTTC.

The V gene is TRBV7-9, the J gene TRBJ2-3; 8 nucleotides match TRBD1. CDR3 length: 14 residues. CDR1 and CDR2 from the germline V gene are SEHNR and FQNEAQ (reference sequence). V lost 8 bases to trimming and J lost 6 bases; unmatched junction nucleotides: 10. The CDR3: CASAQDRVGDTQYF. The CDR3 DNA reads TGTGCCAGCGCCCAGGACAGGGTGGGGGATACGCAGTATTTT.

The chain joins TRBV28 to TRBJ1-2; possibly TRBD1 for D (5 bases). The V end was cut by 6 bases, the J end by 0 bases, with 14 bases between. The germline V gene has CDR1 MDHEN and CDR2 SYDVKM. The CDR3 spans 15 residues. CDR3 sequence (DNA): TGTGCCAGCAGCCTGACAGCACCCACTAACTATGGCTACACCTTC. Encoded protein: CASSLTAPTNYGYTF.